Below, 29 T cell receptor beta chains from the same sample are listed, as sequenced in a study of cytomegalovirus exposure and HLA in healthy donors. The PCR ran on 60 Vbeta and 13 Jbeta primers. The protocol was immunoSEQ multiplex PCR, while the TCRdb copy is restricted to in-frame clones and leaves out a portion. The sample gives 100,000 to 150,000 clones, approximately 80% of which show up once; roughly a tenth is in the top ten. Sequences were obtained from PBMCs. The receptor set was obtained from a man under 40 in good health and CMV-seropositive.

The rearrangement uses TRBV2 and TRBJ2-5; possible D gene TRBD2, 6 bases. The length of the CDR3 is 14 residues. The ends were cut back, 8 bases at V and 5 bases at J, with 18 bases in the middle. Germline-derived CDR1 and CDR2 are SNHLY and FYNNEI. The chain's CDR3 is CASRGRKHGETQYF. In DNA form, the CDR3 reads TGTGCCAGCCGGGGGAGGAAACATGGCGAGACCCAGTACTTC.

The V call is TRBV6-5, the J call TRBJ2-5; the match to TRBD2 covers 11 bases. CDR1 is MNHEY, CDR2 SVGAGI, per germline. CDR3 length: 13 amino acids. The V and J ends lost 6 bases and 10 bases, in that order; junction bases with no gene match: 7. The CDR3 coding sequence is TGTGCCAGCAGCTTTAGCGGGAGGGACGGCCAGTACTTC. This translates into CASSFSGRDGQYF.

The rearrangement joins TRBV14 to TRBJ1-6, with unresolved D. The V gene lost 3 bases and the J gene lost 9 bases, with 6 bases spanning the gap. The CDR3 contains 12 residues. Germline V gene data show CDR1 as SGHDN and CDR2 as FVKESK. CDR3 sequence reads: CASSQTGSPLHF. The CDR3 nucleotides are TGTGCCAGCAGCCAGACGGGTTCACCCCTCCACTTT.

The rearrangement links TRBV27 to TRBJ2-5, with 8 positions matching TRBD2. CDR1 and CDR2 from the germline V gene are MNHEY and SMNVEV (reference sequence). Trimming took 3 bases from V and 5 from J; bases not matched to a gene: 8. This CDR3 spans 15 amino acids. Here the CDR3 reads CASSFLGRGSETQYF. CDR3 in DNA: TGTGCCAGCAGTTTCCTCGGGAGGGGTTCGGAGACCCAGTACTTC.

The V call is TRBV27, the J call TRBJ2-5; possibly TRBD2 for D (6 bases). The DNA end is more similar to TRBJ2-7, so the J call may be wrong. The germline V gene has CDR1 MNHEY and CDR2 SMNVEV (reference sequence). The CDR3 has 16 amino acids. The CDR3 DNA reads as TGTGCCAGCAGTTTGGAGGGCGGGACCATCGGATACGAGCAGTACTTC. Its protein is CASSLEGGTIGYEQYF.

The V and J genes are TRBV7-9 and TRBJ2-5; 7 bases match TRBD2. V shed 3 bases and J 2 bases; nucleotides not matched to a gene: 0. Per the germline V gene, CDR1 is SEHNR and CDR2 is FQNEAQ (reference sequence). The length of the CDR3 is 13 residues. CDR3 residues: CASSLREQETQYF. CDR3 in DNA: TGTGCCAGCAGCTTGCGGGAGCAAGAGACCCAGTACTTC.

J is TRBJ1-6 and V is TRBV10-3, with D tentatively TRBD1 (5 bases). CDR1 and CDR2 from the germline V gene are ENHRY and SYGVKD. The CDR3 is made up of 17 amino acids. With 4 bases removed from V and 0 bases from J, the gap between germline ends came to 13 bases. The CDR3, as DNA: TGTGCCATCAGTGGTCCGCAGGGAGGCTCCTATAATTCACCCCTCCACTTT. Its protein is CAISGPQGGSYNSPLHF.

The count of this clone is one. The J gene is TRBJ2-1, the V gene TRBV7-6, with 11 bases fitting TRBD2. The V and J ends lost 6 bases and 4 bases, in that order; junction bases with no gene match: 5. The CDR3 has 15 residues. Per germline, CDR1 SGHVS and CDR2 FNYEAQ. CDR3: CASSLSGRGYNEQFF. The CDR3 DNA reads TGTGCCAGCAGTCTTAGCGGGAGGGGGTACAATGAGCAGTTCTTC. Combining the CDR3 with reference TRBV7-6 and TRBJ2-1 gives the whole variable domain GAGVSQSPRYKVTKRGQDVALRCDPISGHVSLYWYRQALGQGPEFLTYFNYEAQQDKSGLPNDRFSAERPEGSISTLTIQRTEQRDSAMYRCASSLSGRGYNEQFFGPGTRLTVL.

The chain recombines TRBV2 with TRBJ1-2; 7 bases map to TRBD1. CDR1 SNHLY and CDR2 FYNNEI come from the germline V gene. V was pared by 6 bases and J by 6 bases, with 10 bases of the junction left unmatched. This CDR3 spans 14 amino acids. The CDR3 here is CASRRDSAGDGYTF. The DNA for the CDR3 is TGTGCCAGCAGAAGGGACAGTGCGGGCGATGGCTACACCTTC.

The chain joins TRBV4-3 to TRBJ2-2, with D perhaps TRBD2 (6 bases). Germline CDR1 is LGHNA and CDR2 is YSLEER. The V end was cut by 4 bases, the J end by 1 base, with 16 bases between. This CDR3 has 17 residues. The CDR3 sequence: CASSPLGGGGNTGELFF. CDR3 nucleotides: TGCGCCAGCAGCCCCTTAGGTGGGGGAGGGAACACCGGGGAGCTGTTTTTT.

For the CDR3, the DNA is TGCGCCAGCAGCCTTTCCTCTTCTCGCGAGCAGTACTTC. It specifies CASSLSSSREQYF. The chain has TRBV5-1 and TRBJ2-7, with unresolved D. The CDR3 totals 13 residues. Between the trimmed V and J ends, which lost 4 bases and 6 bases, there was a span of 14 bases. Germline CDR1 SGHRS, CDR2 YFSETQ.

This chain connects TRBV14 to TRBJ1-2; 8 bases line up with TRBD1. Germline V gene sequence: CDR1 SGHDN, CDR2 FVKESK. The V and J ends lost 4 bases and 5 bases, in that order; junction bases with no gene match: 15. The CDR3 runs 17 residues. The CDR3 region is CASSPPGGRDFLYGYTF. In DNA, the CDR3 is TGTGCCAGCAGCCCCCCAGGGGGCCGAGACTTTTTATATGGCTACACCTTC.

The rearrangement joins TRBV28 to TRBJ1-5; 9 bases line up with TRBD1. V shed 7 bases and J 2 bases; nucleotides not matched to a gene: 12. CDR1 is MDHEN and CDR2 is SYDVKM in the germline V gene. The CDR3 has 17 amino acids. The CDR3 DNA is TGTGCCAGCATAGCGGGACAGGGCGTATTTCGCAATCAGCCCCAGCATTTT. Amino acids: CASIAGQGVFRNQPQHF. Full variable domain (remainder filled in from reference TRBV28 and TRBJ1-5): DVKVTQSSRYLVKRTGEKVFLECVQDMDHENMFWYRQDPGLGLRLIYFSYDVKMKEKGDIPEGYSVSREKKERFSLILESASTNQTSMYLCASIAGQGVFRNQPQHFGDGTRLSIL.

The rearrangement links TRBV10-3 to TRBJ2-7; D is ambiguous. V lost 2 bases to trimming and J lost 4 bases, with 9 bases between them. Germline V CDR1 and CDR2: ENHRY, SYGVKD. This CDR3 comprises 13 residues. CDR3 region: CAISEPPQYEQYF. The CDR3, as DNA: TGTGCCATCAGTGAGCCCCCCCAATACGAGCAGTACTTC.

The V call is TRBV27, the J call TRBJ2-1, with 7 bases aligning to TRBD2. Losses at the gene ends were 1 base for V and 9 bases for J; bases not matched to a gene: 9. CDR1 is MNHEY and CDR2 is SMNVEV in the germline V gene (reference sequence). The length of the CDR3 is 15 residues. CDR3 loop: CASSLWGRAGSEQFF. The CDR3 DNA reads as TGTGCCAGCAGTTTATGGGGGAGGGCCGGGAGTGAGCAGTTCTTC.

The J gene is TRBJ1-2, the V gene TRBV5-1, with D possibly matching TRBD1 (5 bases). With 4 bases removed from V and 1 base from J, the gap between germline ends came to 17 bases. This CDR3 has 16 residues. CDR1 is SGHRS and CDR2 is YFSETQ in the germline V gene. CDR3 region: CASSLSRQGFNYGYTF. CDR3 sequence (DNA): TGCGCCAGCAGCCTATCCCGGCAGGGATTTAACTATGGCTACACCTTC.

V and J are TRBV6-6 and TRBJ2-2; possible D gene TRBD2, 5 bases. This CDR3 is 13 amino acids long. V shed 7 bases and J shed 0 bases, with 6 bases lying between them. Germline V gives CDR1 MNHNY, CDR2 SVGAGI (reference sequence). CDR3 bases: TGTGCCAGCACACTAGCGAACACCGGGGAGCTGTTTTTT. Its translation is CASTLANTGELFF.

The J gene is TRBJ1-1, the V gene TRBV6-5; D is ambiguous. Germline V gives CDR1 MNHEY, CDR2 SVGAGI. CDR3 size: 13 residues. Trimming took off 3 bases at V and 3 bases at J, with 8 bases between the two ends. The CDR3 sequence: CASSYEEDTEAFF. CDR3 DNA: TGTGCCAGCAGTTATGAGGAGGACACTGAAGCTTTCTTT.

The CDR3 DNA is TGCGCCAGCAGCCCCCGGGGAGGCACTGAAGCTTTCTTT. It yields the protein CASSPRGGTEAFF. The chain uses TRBV4-1 and TRBJ1-1; D gene ambiguous. Germline assignment: CDR1 MGHRA and CDR2 YSYEKL. V gave up 4 bases and J gave up 4 bases, with 10 bases separating them. The CDR3 is 13 amino acids.

Turning to this clone: An end of the junction does not agree with germline; a read error may underlie this. The V call is TRBV29-1, the J call TRBJ1-2; the D is unclear. Germline CDR1 SQVTM, CDR2 ANQGSEA. The CDR3 has 14 amino acids. The DNA of the CDR3 is TGCAGCGTTGAAGATCTAGACCTCAACTTTGGCTACACCTTC. Encoded protein: CSVEDLDLNFGYTF.

J is TRBJ1-5 and V is TRBV10-3; 7 bases are shared with TRBD1. CDR1 and CDR2 from the germline V gene are ENHRY and SYGVKD. The CDR3 extends over 16 amino acids. After removal of 3 bases from V and 3 bases from J, the junction contained 8 bases not matched to a gene. In DNA form, the CDR3 reads TGTGCCATCAGTGACCCGACAGGGAGAATCAATCAGCCCCAGCATTTT. This sequence encodes CAISDPTGRINQPQHF.

The rearrangement links TRBV2 to TRBJ2-1; 7 bases are a match to TRBD1. The CDR3 runs to 15 residues. Trimming cost V 6 bases and J 2 bases; bases outside gene matches: 7. CDR1 SNHLY and CDR2 FYNNEI come from the germline V gene. The CDR3 loop is CASSLTGEPYNEQFF. The CDR3 coding sequence is TGTGCCAGCAGCCTCACAGGGGAACCCTACAATGAGCAGTTCTTC.

The chain uses TRBV18 and TRBJ2-1, with 7 bases fitting TRBD2. There are 17 residues in the CDR3. With V trimmed by 3 bases and J by 4 bases, 12 bases remained unmatched. CDR1 is KGHSH, CDR2 LQKENI, per germline. For the CDR3, the DNA is TGTGCCAGCTCACCCCAGGAGCTAGCGGCCCATTACAATGAGCAGTTCTTC. It codes for CASSPQELAAHYNEQFF. The whole variable domain, remainder taken from reference TRBV18 and TRBJ2-1, is NAGVMQNPRHLVRRRGQEARLRCSPMKGHSHVYWYRQLPEEGLKFMVYLQKENIIDESGMPKERFSAEFPKEGPSILRIQQVVRGDSAAYFCASSPQELAAHYNEQFFGPGTRLTVL.

The V gene is TRBV5-4, the J gene TRBJ2-3; TRBD1 might be the D (5 bases). The length of the CDR3 is 16 residues. With 1 base removed from V and 0 bases from J, the gap between germline ends came to 12 bases. Germline lookup yields CDR1 SGHNT and CDR2 YYREEE (reference sequence). The CDR3 coding sequence is TGTGCCAGCAGCTTGCAGGGAATAGTGAGCACAGATACGCAGTATTTT. It yields the protein CASSLQGIVSTDTQYF.

This chain joins TRBV29-1 and TRBJ2-7, with D maybe TRBD2 (5 bases). The V gene lost 7 bases and the J gene lost 6 bases, with 19 bases spanning the gap. Germline V CDR1 and CDR2: SQVTM, ANQGSEA. The CDR3 runs to 13 residues. The CDR3 is CSAADRTLGEQYF. The CDR3 DNA is TGCAGCGCCGCGGACCGGACTCTCGGCGAGCAGTACTTC.

This chain joins TRBV19 and TRBJ2-6, with 7 bases identical to TRBD1. Per the germline V gene, CDR1 is LNHDA and CDR2 is SQIVND (reference sequence). With V trimmed by 3 bases and J by 2 bases, 7 bases remained unmatched. This CDR3 is 17 amino acids long. The CDR3 protein is CASSMRDQGAGANVLTF. CDR3 nucleotide sequence: TGTGCCAGTAGTATGAGAGATCAGGGGGCTGGGGCCAACGTCCTGACTTTC.

The chain joins TRBV27 to TRBJ1-1; D is unresolved. The CDR3 runs 14 residues. Trimming shortened V by 2 bases and J by 4 bases, and 11 bases separated the two germline ends. Germline CDR1 reads MNHEY; CDR2 reads SMNVEV (reference sequence). The CDR3 nucleotides are TGTGCCAGCAGTTTACTCGGAGGGAGCACTGAAGCTTTCTTT. The encoded protein is CASSLLGGSTEAFF.

The chain uses TRBV7-2 and TRBJ2-1; 11 bases are a match to TRBD2. V shed 3 bases, J shed 6 bases, and the junction held 10 bases outside the gene matches. The CDR3 contains 17 residues. CDR1 and CDR2 from the germline V gene are SGHTA and FQGNSA. CDR3 residues: CASSFVVSTSGANEQFF. Here the CDR3 DNA reads TGTGCCAGCAGCTTTGTGGTGTCGACTAGCGGGGCCAATGAGCAGTTCTTC.

The rearrangement joins TRBV7-6 to TRBJ1-2, with D perhaps matching TRBD1 (5 bases). Germline CDR1 SGHVS, CDR2 FNYEAQ. This CDR3 spans 14 amino acids. V was trimmed by 5 bases and J by 7 bases, leaving 17 bases between them. The CDR3 loop is CASSRTGGNSGYTF. DNA for the CDR3: TGTGCCAGCAGCCGAACGGGGGGGAATAGTGGCTACACCTTC. Full variable domain (remainder filled in from reference TRBV7-6 and TRBJ1-2): GAGVSQSPRYKVTKRGQDVALRCDPISGHVSLYWYRQALGQGPEFLTYFNYEAQQDKSGLPNDRFSAERPEGSISTLTIQRTEQRDSAMYRCASSRTGGNSGYTFGSGTRLTVV.